This T cell receptor beta chain stems from a study of blood T cell repertoires in COVID-19. Repertoires were generated with immunoSEQ multiplex PCR, while TCRdb's copy carries only in-frame clones and drops some. The sample has some 54,000 clones, over 75% seen once. This CDR3 contains 12 residues. Germline values: CDR1 SQVTM, CDR2 ANQGSEA. V gave up 5 bases and J gave up 0 bases, with 8 bases separating them. This chain uses TRBV29-1 with TRBJ2-7; no clear D gene. This TCR derives from a woman of 80 years or more with COVID-19, enrolled during active disease. Sequencing was performed on peripheral blood. The chain's CDR3 is CSVRTDSYEQYF. CDR3 DNA sequence: TGCAGCGTTCGTACAGACTCCTACGAGCAGTACTTC.